The sample holds many counts of the clone carrying this T cell receptor (beta chain). Its antigen remains unknown. This entry is derived from a study of T-cell reconstitution after alpha-beta-depleted transplantation in children. Broader study findings: When one year had passed after transplant, most T-cell counts and diversity came from newly produced T cells. Day-60 TCRbeta diversity that was high in some patients was derived from surviving recipient T cells and thymic progenitors. About two months after transplant, alpha-beta T cells reportedly came from several hundred expanded graft clones.

The TCRbeta library was prepared with unique molecular identifiers. TCRdb analysed the PCR reads with MiXCR anew, one entry per CDR3 protein. This table has 55,000 to 85,000 distinct CDR3 sequences, roughly a tenth appearing once. The CDR3 is 11 residues long. Germline CDR1 is MDHEN and CDR2 is SYDVKM. Trimming took 7 bases from V and 4 from J, leaving 5 bases between them. This chain links TRBV28 with TRBJ2-1; D not resolved. This TCR came from a boy younger than 18 with acute myeloid leukemia, due to receive a stem cell transplant. Sequences were derived from PBMCs, sampled before TCRalphabeta/CD19-depleted stem cell transplant. The CDR3: CASTLYNEQFF. For the CDR3, the DNA is TGTGCCAGCACCTTATACAATGAGCAGTTCTTC.